A selection of T cell receptor beta chains follows, all from one sample in a study of long-term antiretroviral therapy in people with HIV. Clones were sequenced by immunoSEQ multiplex PCR, and TCRdb holds only the in-frame ones, with some missing. The table has fewer than 30,000 clones, about four fifths seen once. The input for sequencing was unsorted PBMCs, taken 0.7 years before starting antiretroviral therapy. The receptors come from a man in his thirties or forties with HIV. CDR3s include the opening cysteine and the closing phenylalanine or tryptophan. The D gene is left open where the match is weak. Not all rows give a size; the values are once, few, many and, for expanded clones, a class.

j_call,d_call,v_call,clone_size,cdr3_aa,cdr3_nt
TRBJ1-2,NA,TRBV18,few,CASSPREVRGYTF,TGTGCCAGCTCACCAAGGGAAGTACGGGGCTACACCTTC
TRBJ2-5,TRBD2,TRBV11-2,NA,CASSLAAGATGEYF,TGTGCCAGCAGCTTAGCAGCGGGGGCAACTGGAGAGTACTTC
TRBJ2-3,NA,TRBV7-8,NA,CASSRDNTDTQYF,TGTGCCAGCAGCCGGGACAACACAGATACGCAGTATTTT
TRBJ1-3,TRBD1,TRBV7-8,NA,CASSSLDRDSGNTIYF,TGTGCCAGCAGCTCCCTAGACAGGGACTCTGGAAACACCATATATTTT
TRBJ1-2,NA,TRBV19,NA,CASKRKDYGYTF,TGTGCCAGTAAGAGGAAGGACTATGGCTACACCTTC
TRBJ2-3,NA,TRBV7-2,NA,CASSPGGSTDTQYF,TGTGCCAGCAGCCCCGGGGGAAGCACAGATACGCAGTATTTT
TRBJ2-2,NA,TRBV7-9,NA,CASSPTSTGELFF,TGTGCCAGCAGCCCTACTAGCACCGGGGAGCTGTTTTTT
TRBJ2-7,NA,TRBV29-1,NA,CSVGLAYEQYF,TGCAGCGTTGGACTGGCCTACGAGCAGTACTTC
TRBJ2-2,TRBD1,TRBV2,NA,CASSVGQGYTGELFF,TGTGCCAGCAGCGTCGGACAGGGATACACCGGGGAGCTGTTTTTT
TRBJ1-2,TRBD1,TRBV4-3,NA,CASSQDPQGREGYTF,TGCGCCAGCAGCCAAGATCCACAGGGGCGGGAGGGCTACACCTTC
TRBJ2-7,TRBD2,TRBV5-5,NA,CASSLSGANEQYF,TGTGCCAGCAGCCTTAGCGGGGCAAACGAGCAGTACTTC
TRBJ2-5,TRBD1,TRBV5-6,NA,CASSLKGGAETQYF,TGTGCCAGCAGCTTGAAAGGGGGCGCGGAGACCCAGTACTTC
TRBJ1-6,TRBD1,TRBV10-3,NA,CAITVDRDNSPLHF,TGTGCCATCACGGTGGACAGGGATAATTCACCCCTCCACTTT
TRBJ2-7,TRBD2,TRBV6-5,NA,CASSYDSSGSYEQYF,TGTGCCAGCAGTTACGACTCTAGCGGGTCCTACGAGCAGTACTTC
TRBJ1-2,NA,TRBV7-8,once,CASSLAGGRGGYTF,TGTGCCAGCAGCTTAGCCGGGGGTAGGGGTGGCTACACCTTC
TRBJ1-4,NA,TRBV5-1,NA,CASSLGGVLNEKLFF,TGCGCCAGCAGCTTGGGAGGCGTACTAAATGAAAAACTGTTTTTT
TRBJ1-6,NA,TRBV6-4,NA,CASSVQTNSPLHF,TGTGCCAGCAGTGTACAGACCAATTCACCCCTCCACTTT